This TCR beta chain was captured in a study of CD8 T cells in ankylosing spondylitis (dated by TCRdb to 2016 to 2017). Regarding the study in general: T cell receptor beta repertoires were profiled in healthy donors and ankylosing spondylitis patients so that disease-linked TCR variants could be found. Samples of peripheral blood were taken, and for ankylosing spondylitis patients, synovial fluid was collected as well. The full study cohort was made up of about 25 ankylosing spondylitis patients and fewer than 120 healthy donors. Study-wide conclusions, independent of this receptor: Blood from ankylosing spondylitis patients appeared to be characterized by a TCR beta motif composed of about eight highly homologous amino acid variants. The disease-linked clones were reported as significantly enriched in matched synovial fluid samples from ankylosing spondylitis patients. A CD8+ phenotype was shown by the disease-linked clones, which were found at relatively low frequencies in peripheral blood. Some motif variants had previously been reported in the synovial fluid and blood of reactive arthritis patients, which suggests shared mechanisms of disease initiation.

With respect to this clonotype: The antigen it binds to is not known. One base away there is no much larger clone; base qualities are not given.

The CDR3, cysteine through phenylalanine, is 14 amino acids long. Only CDR3 DNA remains: 42 bases, in frame from the first base. CDR1 and CDR2 (ENHRY, SYGVKD) derive from the germline V gene. V was cut back by 4 bases and J by 2 bases, leaving a gap of 12 bases between them. Sequencing instrument: Illumina HiSeq 2500. Quantitative 5'-RACE with molecular barcodes was the method used to prepare the TCR beta libraries. Under the source paper's analysis protocol: To identify disease-linked TCR variants, a new computational method was used, one built on a probabilistic model of VDJ rearrangement. TCRdb applied fastp at Q25 and MiXCR to the public reads, then kept only in-frame beta chains. Each CDR3 protein appears once, grouped with its most common genes and DNA. The V and J calls shown here were made by TCRdb, not taken from the authors' results. The sample yields approximately 340,000 distinct CDR3 sequences; roughly 15% were counted once. Of the sample, 0.85% to 1.4% is held by the ten largest clones.

The sequenced sample consisted of blood, either unsorted or a sorted T cell fraction (not recorded which). The TCR sequence derives from a male donor with ankylosing spondylitis or in good health (not recorded which). The chain is assembled from TRBV10-3 and TRBJ2-7; the D gene cannot be resolved reliably. Here is the DNA: TGTGCCATCAGTGCATTGGGGTCGGCCTACGAGCAGTACTTC. This translates into CAISALGSAYEQYF.